The present T cell receptor beta chain was sequenced within a study of cytomegalovirus exposure and HLA in healthy donors. Primers for the PCR totalled 60 Vbeta and 13 Jbeta. TCRdb's table, derived via immunoSEQ multiplex PCR, lists solely in-frame clones and lacks some. The top ten hold approximately 2.1% of the sample, which has under 200,000 clones, roughly four fifths seen once. This clone has only one observation. Sequenced material: PBMCs. This clonotype was obtained from a man aged 30 to 45 in good health and CMV-seronegative.

Here the CDR3 reads CAWRGQGFIGDYGYTF. The CDR3 nucleotides are TGTGCCTGGAGGGGACAGGGTTTTATAGGTGACTATGGCTACACCTTC. The V gene is TRBV30, the J gene TRBJ1-2; 9 nucleotides line up with TRBD1. The ends lost 3 bases at V and 3 bases at J; junction bases unmatched: 11. Germline V lookup: CDR1 GTSNPN, CDR2 SVGIG (reference sequence). This CDR3 has 16 amino acids.